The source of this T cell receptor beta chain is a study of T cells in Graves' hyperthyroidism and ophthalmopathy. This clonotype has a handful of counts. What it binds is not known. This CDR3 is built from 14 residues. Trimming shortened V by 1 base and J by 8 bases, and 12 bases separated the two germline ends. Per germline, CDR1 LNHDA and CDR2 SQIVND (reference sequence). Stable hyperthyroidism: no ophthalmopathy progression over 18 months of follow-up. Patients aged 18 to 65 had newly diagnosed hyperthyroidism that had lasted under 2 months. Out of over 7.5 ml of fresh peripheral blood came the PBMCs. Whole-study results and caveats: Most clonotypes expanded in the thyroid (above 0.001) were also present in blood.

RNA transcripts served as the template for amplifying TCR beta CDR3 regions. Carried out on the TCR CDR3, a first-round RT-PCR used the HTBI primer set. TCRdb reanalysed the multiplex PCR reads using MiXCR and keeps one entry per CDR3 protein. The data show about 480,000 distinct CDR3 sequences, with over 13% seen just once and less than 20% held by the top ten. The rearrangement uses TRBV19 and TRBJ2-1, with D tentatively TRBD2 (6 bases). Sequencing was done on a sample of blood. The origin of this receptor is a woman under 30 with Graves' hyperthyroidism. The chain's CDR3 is CASSIVGGNHEQFF. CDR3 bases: TGTGCCAGTAGTATAGTTGGCGGGAACCATGAGCAGTTCTTC. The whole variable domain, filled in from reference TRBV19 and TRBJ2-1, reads DGGITQSPKYLFRKEGQNVTLSCEQNLNHDAMYWYRQDPGQGLRLIYYSQIVNDFQKGDIAEGYSVSREKKESFPLTVTSAQKNPTAFYLCASSIVGGNHEQFFGPGTRLTVL.